A single sample is the source of the 15 T cell receptor beta chains below, sequenced in a study of CD8 T cells in Susac syndrome. It was with random hexamers that roughly 0.5 to 1 ug RNA was reverse transcribed. One entry per CDR3 protein results from TCRdb running MiXCR on the immunoSEQ multiplex PCR reads. Found here are about 210,000 distinct CDR3 sequences, around 96% of them singletons; the top ten hold less than 0.095%. The sequencing input was CD4+ T cells from PBMCs. The receptors originated from a human donor with multiple sclerosis.

The chain is built from TRBV11-2 and TRBJ2-2; D not resolved. Trimming took off 5 bases at V and 8 bases at J, with 12 bases between the two ends. CDR3 size: 13 residues. Germline assignment: CDR1 SGHAT and CDR2 FQNNGV. CDR3: CASSPIRQGELFF. Here the CDR3 DNA reads TGTGCCAGCAGCCCGATACGCCAGGGGGAGCTGTTTTTT.

The chain joins TRBV6-6 to TRBJ2-6, with D perhaps TRBD2 (6 bases). This CDR3 has 16 amino acids. Trimming pared 5 bases from V and 0 bases from J, leaving 11 bases between. CDR1 and CDR2 (germline): MNHNY, SVGAGI (reference sequence). DNA for the CDR3: TGTGCCAGCAGTCCGGGACTGAGCTCTGGGGCCAACGTCCTGACTTTC. Translation gives CASSPGLSSGANVLTF.

The J gene is TRBJ2-7, the V gene TRBV5-1; 7 bases are shared with TRBD1. The CDR3 covers 16 residues. Germline-derived CDR1 and CDR2 are SGHRS and YFSETQ. Losses at the gene ends were 2 bases for V and 5 bases for J; bases not matched to a gene: 13. The CDR3 DNA is TGCGCCAGCAGCTTCGGTGTAGTAGCACAGGGGAACGAGCAGTACTTC. Translated, it gives CASSFGVVAQGNEQYF.

The DNA for the CDR3 is TGTGCCAGCAGCCAAATCCCCTCGACGCTCCAAGAGACCCAGTACTTC. This codes for CASSQIPSTLQETQYF. The chain recombines TRBV14 with TRBJ2-5; D remains unclear. The CDR3 is made up of 16 amino acids. With 2 bases removed from V and 1 base from J, the gap between germline ends came to 14 bases. Germline loops: CDR1 SGHDN, CDR2 FVKESK. Drawing the rest from reference TRBV14 and TRBJ2-5, the complete variable domain is EAGVTQFPSHSVIEKGQTVTLRCDPISGHDNLYWYRRVMGKEIKFLLHFVKESKQDESGMPNNRFLAERTGGTYSTLKVQPAELEDSGVYFCASSQIPSTLQETQYFGPGTRLLVL.

The chain links TRBV5-4 to TRBJ2-1; D is undetermined. Trimming left V 5 bases short and J 7 bases short, with 13 bases between. The CDR3 runs 13 residues. The V gene's germline CDR1 is SGHNT and CDR2 YYREEE (reference sequence). The CDR3 DNA reads TGTGCCAGCAGGAGTGAGACCAGGAATGAGCAGTTCTTC. It yields the protein CASRSETRNEQFF.

The chain couples TRBV6-6 to TRBJ2-1; perhaps D is TRBD1 or TRBD2 (5 bases each). V lost 6 bases to trimming and J lost 6 bases, with 12 bases between them. CDR1 and CDR2 from the germline V gene are MNHNY and SVGAGI (reference sequence). This CDR3 has 13 amino acids. CDR3 protein: CASRIRDGNEQFF. The CDR3 region has the DNA TGTGCCAGCAGAATCCGGGACGGCAATGAGCAGTTCTTC.

The chain combines TRBV30 with TRBJ2-2; 12 nucleotides align to TRBD2. CDR1 and CDR2 (germline): GTSNPN, SVGIG (reference sequence). The CDR3 contains 15 residues. Germline trimming cut 0 bases from V and 4 bases from J; bases unmatched to any gene: 0. DNA of the CDR3: TGTGCCTGGAGTGTACTAGCGGGAGGCACCGGGGAGCTGTTTTTT. Its protein product is CAWSVLAGGTGELFF.

This sequence joins TRBV9 and TRBJ1-6; tentatively, D is TRBD1 (5 bases). The germline V gene has CDR1 SGDLS and CDR2 YYNGEE. Deletions cut 0 bases from V and 10 bases from J, with 14 bases between. The length of the CDR3 is 15 residues. The CDR3 region is CASSVDTPRASPLHF. CDR3 bases: TGTGCCAGCAGCGTAGACACACCCAGGGCATCACCCCTCCACTTT.

The V and J genes are TRBV12-3 or TRBV12-4 and TRBJ2-1; unclear D gene. V shed 7 bases and J shed 4 bases, with 11 bases lying between them. This CDR3 is 13 amino acids long. CDR3 region: CASTRGEYNEQFF. CDR3 sequence (DNA): TGTGCCAGCACCCGCGGAGAGTACAATGAGCAGTTCTTC.

This clonotype was counted once. CDR3 sequence (DNA): TGTGCCAGCAGCCCCCCGGGACTAGGCGATGAGCAGTTCTTC. Encoded protein: CASSPPGLGDEQFF. The chain uses TRBV7-9 and TRBJ2-1; 8 bases fit TRBD2. CDR1 and CDR2 (germline): SEHNR, FQNEAQ (reference sequence). V was pared by 5 bases and J by 8 bases, with 8 bases of the junction left unmatched. The CDR3 length is 14 residues.

The rearrangement uses TRBV12-3 or TRBV12-4 and TRBJ1-2; D perhaps matches TRBD1 (5 bases). The CDR3 is 14 amino acids. V was pared by 2 bases and J by 3 bases, with 10 bases between. CDR3 in amino acids: CASSLTWGDYGYTF. The CDR3 nucleotides read TGTGCCAGCAGTTTAACCTGGGGGGACTATGGCTACACCTTC.

The chain couples TRBV27 to TRBJ1-2; D is unresolved. Germline CDR1 MNHEY, CDR2 SMNVEV (reference sequence). This CDR3 has 12 amino acids. Trimming removed 2 bases from V and 13 bases from J, with 14 bases in between. CDR3 sequence: CASSLQLGSGTF. The CDR3 DNA reads as TGTGCCAGCAGTTTACAGTTAGGGTCAGGCACCTTC.

A single count supports this clonotype. The chain joins TRBV30 to TRBJ2-7; 9 positions match TRBD2. The CDR3 covers 12 residues. Unmatched junction bases numbered 2, after V lost 5 bases and J lost 3 bases. The germline V gene has CDR1 GTSNPN and CDR2 SVGIG (reference sequence). In DNA form, the CDR3 reads TGTGCCTGGGGTAGCGGGAGCTACGAGCAGTACTTC. It encodes CAWGSGSYEQYF.

V usage is TRBV2 and J usage is TRBJ1-2, with 7 bases identical to TRBD1. The CDR3 is 14 amino acids. V lost 5 bases to trimming and J lost 1 base; unmatched junction nucleotides: 4. CDR1 and CDR2 (germline): SNHLY, FYNNEI. The DNA for the CDR3 is TGTGCCAGCAGTTTGACAGGGATTAACTATGGCTACACCTTC. Translated: CASSLTGINYGYTF. The full variable domain, completed using reference TRBV2 and TRBJ1-2, is EPEVTQTPSHQVTQMGQEVILRCVPISNHLYFYWYRQILGQKVEFLVSFYNNEISEKSEIFDDQFSVERPDGSNFTLKIRSTKLEDSAMYFCASSLTGINYGYTFGSGTRLTVV.

This chain joins TRBV29-1 and TRBJ1-1; D may be TRBD1 (5 bases). Per the germline V gene, CDR1 is SQVTM and CDR2 is ANQGSEA. This CDR3 has 13 residues. Trimming stripped 7 bases from V and 2 bases from J, with 14 bases between. Here the CDR3 reads CSAPRGINTEAFF. CDR3 DNA sequence: TGCAGCGCTCCGAGGGGCATTAACACTGAAGCTTTCTTT. Combining the CDR3 with reference TRBV29-1 and TRBJ1-1 gives the whole variable domain SAVISQKPSRDICQRGTSLTIQCQVDSQVTMMFWYRQQPGQSLTLIATANQGSEATYESGFVIDKFPISRPNLTFSTLTVSNMSPEDSSIYLCSAPRGINTEAFFGQGTRLTVV.